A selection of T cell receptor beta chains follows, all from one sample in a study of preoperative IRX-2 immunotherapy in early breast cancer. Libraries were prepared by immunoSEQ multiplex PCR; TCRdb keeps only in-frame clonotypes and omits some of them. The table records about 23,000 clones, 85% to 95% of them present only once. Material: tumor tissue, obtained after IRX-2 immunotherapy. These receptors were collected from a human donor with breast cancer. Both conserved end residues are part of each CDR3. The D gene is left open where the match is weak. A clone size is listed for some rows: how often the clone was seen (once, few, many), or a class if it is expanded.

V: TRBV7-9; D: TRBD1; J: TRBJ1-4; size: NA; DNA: TGTGCCAGCAGCTCCACCGGGACAGGGCGTCGGGAAAAACTGTTTTTT; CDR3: CASSSTGTGRREKLFF
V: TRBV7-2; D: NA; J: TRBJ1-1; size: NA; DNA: TGTGCCAGCAGCCCCCGTGCGGACACTGAAGCTTTCTTT; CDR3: CASSPRADTEAFF
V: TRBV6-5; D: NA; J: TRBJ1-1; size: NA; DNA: TGTGCCAGCAGTTACCAGAGAGATAACACTGAAGCTTTCTTT; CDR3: CASSYQRDNTEAFF
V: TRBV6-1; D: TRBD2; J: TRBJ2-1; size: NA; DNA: TGTGCCAGCAGTGCAAATTTAGCGGGAGGGCCTTCCTACAATGAGCAGTTCTTC; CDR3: CASSANLAGGPSYNEQFF
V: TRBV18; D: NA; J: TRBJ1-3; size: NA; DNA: TGTGCCAGCTCACCAAACGGGGCTGGAAACACCATATATTTT; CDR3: CASSPNGAGNTIYF
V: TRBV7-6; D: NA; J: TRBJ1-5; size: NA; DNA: TGTGCCAGCAGCTTAAACGGGAGGGCTCAGCCCCAGCATTTT; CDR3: CASSLNGRAQPQHF
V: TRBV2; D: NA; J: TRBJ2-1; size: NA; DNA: TGTGCCAGCACAATCAGGGATGAGCAGTTCTTC; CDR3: CASTIRDEQFF
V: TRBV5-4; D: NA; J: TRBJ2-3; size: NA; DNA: TGTGCCAGCAGCTTCAATATCTGGGCCCCAGATACGCAGTATTTT; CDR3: CASSFNIWAPDTQYF
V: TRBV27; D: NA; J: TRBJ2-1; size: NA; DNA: TGTGCCAGCAGTTTATCCCTACCGGGCGATGAGCAGTTCTTC; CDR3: CASSLSLPGDEQFF
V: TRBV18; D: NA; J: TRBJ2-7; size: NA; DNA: TGTGCCAGCTCACCAGTCGGGAACGAGCAGTACTTC; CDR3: CASSPVGNEQYF
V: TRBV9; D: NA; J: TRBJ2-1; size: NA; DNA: TGTGCCAGCAGCCTGAGAGGGGGGACTTTGCCGAATGAGCAGTTCTTC; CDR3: CASSLRGGTLPNEQFF
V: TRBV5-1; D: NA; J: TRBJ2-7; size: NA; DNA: TGCGCCAGCAGCTTGGACTACGAGCAGTACTTC; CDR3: CASSLDYEQYF
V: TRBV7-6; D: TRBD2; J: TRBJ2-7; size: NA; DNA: TGTGCCAGCAGCTTAGGGACTAGCGGGCTCCCCGAGCAGTACTTC; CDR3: CASSLGTSGLPEQYF
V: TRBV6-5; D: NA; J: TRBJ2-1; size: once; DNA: TGTGCCAGCAGCCCCGGGACACTCTCCTACAATGAGCAGTTCTTC; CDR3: CASSPGTLSYNEQFF
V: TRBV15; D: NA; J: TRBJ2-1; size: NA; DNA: TGTGCCACCAGCAGAGCGTCTGGGGACAATGAGCAGTTCTTC; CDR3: CATSRASGDNEQFF
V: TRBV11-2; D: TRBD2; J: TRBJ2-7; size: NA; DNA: TGTGCCAGCAGCTTAGCGACTAGCGGGAGTGTGTACGAGCAGTACTTC; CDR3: CASSLATSGSVYEQYF
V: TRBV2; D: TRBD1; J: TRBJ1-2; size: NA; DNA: TGTGCCAGCAGGATTGACAGGGACTATGGCTACACCTTC; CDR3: CASRIDRDYGYTF
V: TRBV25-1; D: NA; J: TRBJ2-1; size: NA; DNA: TGTGCCAGCAGTGAAGCGCGGGGAGCTACCTACAATGAGCAGTTCTTC; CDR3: CASSEARGATYNEQFF
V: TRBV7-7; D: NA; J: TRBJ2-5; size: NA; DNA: TGTGCTAGCAGCCCGACTGGCTTGCAAGAGACCCAGTACTTC; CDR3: CASSPTGLQETQYF
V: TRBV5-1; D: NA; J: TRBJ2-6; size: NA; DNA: TGCGCCAGCAGCTTGGCGGACATATCTGGGGCCAACGTCCTGACTTTC; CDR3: CASSLADISGANVLTF
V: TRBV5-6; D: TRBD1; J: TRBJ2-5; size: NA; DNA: TGTGCCAGCAGCCAAGAACAGGGGGCGCACTCTATGACCGTGACCCAGTACTTC; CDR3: CASSQEQGAHSMTVTQYF
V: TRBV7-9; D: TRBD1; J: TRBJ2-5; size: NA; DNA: TGTGCCAGCGGCCAGGGACAGCAAGAGACCCAGTACTTC; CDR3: CASGQGQQETQYF
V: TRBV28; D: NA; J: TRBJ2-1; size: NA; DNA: TGTGCCAGCACCGCGGGCGGAACCTACAATGAGCAGTTCTTC; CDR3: CASTAGGTYNEQFF
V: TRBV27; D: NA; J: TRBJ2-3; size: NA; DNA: TGTGCCAGCAGTTTGGGTTTTGGCACAGATACGCAGTATTTT; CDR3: CASSLGFGTDTQYF
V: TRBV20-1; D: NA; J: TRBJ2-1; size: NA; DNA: TGCAGTGCTAGAGATCAGGGGACGGAATTCTTC; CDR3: CSARDQGTEFF
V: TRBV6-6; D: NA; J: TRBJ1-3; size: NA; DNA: TGTGCCAGTTGGCGGGGTGGAAACACCATATATTTT; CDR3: CASWRGGNTIYF
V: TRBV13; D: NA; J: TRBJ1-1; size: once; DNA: TGTGCCAGCAGCCCCTTCCTAAACTGGAACACTGAAGCTTTCTTT; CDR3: CASSPFLNWNTEAFF
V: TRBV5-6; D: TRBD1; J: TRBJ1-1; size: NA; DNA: TGTGCCAGCAGCTTTCTCGGGACAGGTTACATGAACACTGAAGCTTTCTTT; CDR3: CASSFLGTGYMNTEAFF
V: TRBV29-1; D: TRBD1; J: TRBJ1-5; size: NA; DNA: TGCAGCGTTGGGACAGGGGTAAATCAGCCCCAGCATTTT; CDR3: CSVGTGVNQPQHF
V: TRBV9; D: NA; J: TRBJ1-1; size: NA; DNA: TGTGCCAGCAGCGTCGGAGGGCGGAACACTGAAGCTTTCTTT; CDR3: CASSVGGRNTEAFF
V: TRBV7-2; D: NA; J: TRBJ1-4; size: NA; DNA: TGTGCCAGCAGCCCCGTCGGGACGCTAAATGAAAAACTGTTTTTT; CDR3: CASSPVGTLNEKLFF
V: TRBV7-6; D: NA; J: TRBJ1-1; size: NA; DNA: TGTGCCAGCAGCTCGGGGGCGTTCGGGGGAGCTTTCTTT; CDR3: CASSSGAFGGAFF
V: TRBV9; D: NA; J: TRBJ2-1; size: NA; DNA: TGTGCCAGCAGCCCCACCGAGCAGTTCTTC; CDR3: CASSPTEQFF
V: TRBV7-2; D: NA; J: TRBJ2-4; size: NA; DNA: TGTGCCAGCGAGGACCGGGTGGAGGCCAAAAACATTCAGTACTTC; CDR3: CASEDRVEAKNIQYF
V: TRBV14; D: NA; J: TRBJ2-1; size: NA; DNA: TGTGCCAGCAGGAGGGTCGGAAGCTCCTACAATGAGCAGTTCTTC; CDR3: CASRRVGSSYNEQFF
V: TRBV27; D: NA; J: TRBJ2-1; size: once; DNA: TGTGCCAGCAGTTCGGGCCCCAGACACCTCTACAATGAGCAGTTCTTC; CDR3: CASSSGPRHLYNEQFF
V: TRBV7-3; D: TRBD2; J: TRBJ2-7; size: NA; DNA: TGTGCCAGCAGCTACCGAGCGGGAGGGCCTGACGAGCAGTACTTC; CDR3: CASSYRAGGPDEQYF
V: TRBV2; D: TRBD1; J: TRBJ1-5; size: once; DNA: TGTGCCAGCAGTGCGACAGGGCGAGGGTATCAGCCCCAGCATTTT; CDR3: CASSATGRGYQPQHF
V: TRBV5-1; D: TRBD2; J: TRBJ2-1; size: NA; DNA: TGCGCCAGCAGCTTCCGGGACTACTACAATGAGCAGTTCTTC; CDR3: CASSFRDYYNEQFF
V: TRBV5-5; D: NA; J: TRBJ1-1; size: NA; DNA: TGTGCCAGCAGCTTGCGGCCACAGGGTAGGTACACTGAAGCTTTCTTT; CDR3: CASSLRPQGRYTEAFF
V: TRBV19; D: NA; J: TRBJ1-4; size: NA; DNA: TGTGCCAGTAGTATAGATACAGGGACCCCCATAAAACTGTTTTTT; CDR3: CASSIDTGTPIKLFF
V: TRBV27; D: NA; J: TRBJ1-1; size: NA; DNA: TGTGCCAGCAGTTTATTTACGGTTCTTGCTGAAGCTTTCTTT; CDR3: CASSLFTVLAEAFF
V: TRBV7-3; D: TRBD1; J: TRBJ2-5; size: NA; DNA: TGTGCCAGCAGCCCGGACAGGGGAGCAGAGACCCAGTACTTC; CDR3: CASSPDRGAETQYF
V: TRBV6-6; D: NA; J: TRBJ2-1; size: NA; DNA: TGTGCCAGCAGTTACTCCGGCCCGTACAATGAGCAGTTCTTC; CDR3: CASSYSGPYNEQFF
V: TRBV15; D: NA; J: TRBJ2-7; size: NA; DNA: TGTGCCACCAGCAGATCCCATGGGGGGGAGCAGTACTTC; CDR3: CATSRSHGGEQYF
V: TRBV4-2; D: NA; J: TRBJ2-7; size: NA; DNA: TGTGCCAGCAGCCAGCAGGATTCACCTATCTCCTACGAGCAGTACTTC; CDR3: CASSQQDSPISYEQYF
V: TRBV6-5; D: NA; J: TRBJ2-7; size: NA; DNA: TGTGCCAGCACCCCTCCCGGGGGCTACGAGCAGTACTTC; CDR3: CASTPPGGYEQYF
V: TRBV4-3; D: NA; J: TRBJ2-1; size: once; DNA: TGCGCCAGCAGCCAAGAACCCCCCACCGGGGGTGATGAGCAGTTCTTC; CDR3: CASSQEPPTGGDEQFF
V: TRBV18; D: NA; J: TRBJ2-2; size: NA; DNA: TGTGCCAGCTCACCACAGCGGGCCGGGGAGCTGTTTTTT; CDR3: CASSPQRAGELFF